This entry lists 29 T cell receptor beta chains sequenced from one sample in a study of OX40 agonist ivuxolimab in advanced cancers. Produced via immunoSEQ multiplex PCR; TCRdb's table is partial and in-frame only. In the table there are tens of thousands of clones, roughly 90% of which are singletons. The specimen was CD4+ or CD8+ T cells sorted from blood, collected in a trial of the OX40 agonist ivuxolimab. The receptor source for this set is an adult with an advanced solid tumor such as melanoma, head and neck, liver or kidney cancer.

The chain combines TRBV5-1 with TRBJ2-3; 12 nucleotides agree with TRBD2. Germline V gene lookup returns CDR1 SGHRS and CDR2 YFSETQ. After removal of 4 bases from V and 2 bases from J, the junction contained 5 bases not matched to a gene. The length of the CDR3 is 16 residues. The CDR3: CASSPGLAGNTDTQYF. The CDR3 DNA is TGCGCCAGCAGCCCGGGACTAGCGGGCAACACAGATACGCAGTATTTT.

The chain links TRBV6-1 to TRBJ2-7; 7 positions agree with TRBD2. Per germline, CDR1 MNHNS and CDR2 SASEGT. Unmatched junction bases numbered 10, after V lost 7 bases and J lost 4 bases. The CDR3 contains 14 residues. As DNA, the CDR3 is TGTGCCAGCAATCTGGGGGGGTATAGATACGAGCAGTACTTC. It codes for CASNLGGYRYEQYF.

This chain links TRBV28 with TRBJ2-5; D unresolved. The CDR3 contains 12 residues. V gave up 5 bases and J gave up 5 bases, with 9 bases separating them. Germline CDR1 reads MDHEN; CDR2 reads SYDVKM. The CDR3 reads CASSASGETQYF. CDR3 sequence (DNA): TGTGCCAGCAGTGCCTCTGGGGAGACCCAGTACTTC.

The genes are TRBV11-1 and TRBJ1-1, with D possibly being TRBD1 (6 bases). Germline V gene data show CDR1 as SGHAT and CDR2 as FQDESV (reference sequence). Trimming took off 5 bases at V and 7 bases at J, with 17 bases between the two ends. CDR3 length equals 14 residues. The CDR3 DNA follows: TGTGCCAGCAGCCCCCGTCCGGGACATTATGAAGCTTTCTTT. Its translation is CASSPRPGHYEAFF.

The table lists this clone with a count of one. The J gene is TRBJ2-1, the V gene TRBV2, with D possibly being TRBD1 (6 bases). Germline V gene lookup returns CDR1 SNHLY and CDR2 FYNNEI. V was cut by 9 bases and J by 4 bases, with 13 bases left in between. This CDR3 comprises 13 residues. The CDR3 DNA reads TGTGCCAGTGAACAGGGAACGTACAATGAGCAGTTCTTC. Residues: CASEQGTYNEQFF.

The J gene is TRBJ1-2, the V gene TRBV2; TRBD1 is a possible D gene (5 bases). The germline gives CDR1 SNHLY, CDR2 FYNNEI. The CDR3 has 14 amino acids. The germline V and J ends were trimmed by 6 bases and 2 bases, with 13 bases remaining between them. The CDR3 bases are TGTGCCAGCAGCCCCCAAGGGGAGAACTATGGCTACACCTTC. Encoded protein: CASSPQGENYGYTF.

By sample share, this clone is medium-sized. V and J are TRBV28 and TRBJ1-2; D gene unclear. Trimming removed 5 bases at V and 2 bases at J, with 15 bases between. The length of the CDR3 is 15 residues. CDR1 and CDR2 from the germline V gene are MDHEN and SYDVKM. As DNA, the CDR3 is TGTGCCAGCAGTCCTTTAGAGGCAAGAAACTATGGCTACACCTTC. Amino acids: CASSPLEARNYGYTF.

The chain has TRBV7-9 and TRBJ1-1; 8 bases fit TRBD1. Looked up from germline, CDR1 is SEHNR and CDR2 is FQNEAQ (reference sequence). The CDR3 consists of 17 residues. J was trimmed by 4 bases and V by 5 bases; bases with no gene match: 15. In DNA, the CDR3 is TGTGCCAGCAGCACCGGGGCAGGGGGCGAACATGGCACTGAAGCTTTCTTT. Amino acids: CASSTGAGGEHGTEAFF.

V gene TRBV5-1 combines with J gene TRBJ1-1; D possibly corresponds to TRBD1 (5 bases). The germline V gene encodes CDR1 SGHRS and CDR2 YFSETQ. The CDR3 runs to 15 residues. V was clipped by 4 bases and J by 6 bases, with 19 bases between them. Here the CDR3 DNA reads TGCGCCAGCAGCAGTGGACACCCCCGATCAGCTGAAGCTTTCTTT. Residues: CASSSGHPRSAEAFF.

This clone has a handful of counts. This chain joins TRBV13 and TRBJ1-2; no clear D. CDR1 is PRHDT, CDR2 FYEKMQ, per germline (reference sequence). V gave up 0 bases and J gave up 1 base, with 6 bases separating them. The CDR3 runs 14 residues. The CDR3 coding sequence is TGTGCCAGCAGCTTAGGTGGGGTTAACTATGGCTACACCTTC. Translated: CASSLGGVNYGYTF.

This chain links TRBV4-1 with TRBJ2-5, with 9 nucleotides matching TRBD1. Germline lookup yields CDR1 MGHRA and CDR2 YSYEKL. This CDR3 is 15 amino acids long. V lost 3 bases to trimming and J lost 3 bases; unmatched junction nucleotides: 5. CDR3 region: CASSQLTGGKETQYF. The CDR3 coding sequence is TGCGCCAGCAGCCAGTTGACAGGGGGGAAAGAGACCCAGTACTTC.

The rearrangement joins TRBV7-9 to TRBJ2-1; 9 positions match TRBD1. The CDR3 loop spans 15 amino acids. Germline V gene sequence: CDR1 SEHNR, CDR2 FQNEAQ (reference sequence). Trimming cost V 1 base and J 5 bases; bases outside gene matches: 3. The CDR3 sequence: CASSLGGTGNNEQFF. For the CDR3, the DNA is TGTGCCAGCAGCTTAGGAGGGACAGGGAACAATGAGCAGTTCTTC.

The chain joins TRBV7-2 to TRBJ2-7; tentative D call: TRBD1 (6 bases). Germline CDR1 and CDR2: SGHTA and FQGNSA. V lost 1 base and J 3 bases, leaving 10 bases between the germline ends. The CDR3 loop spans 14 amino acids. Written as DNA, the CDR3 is TGTGCCAGCAGCTTAGTTGAAGGGGGCTACGAGCAGTACTTC. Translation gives CASSLVEGGYEQYF. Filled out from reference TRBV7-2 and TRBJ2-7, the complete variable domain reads GAGVSQSPSNKVTEKGKDVELRCDPISGHTALYWYRQSLGQGLEFLIYFQGNSAPDKSGLPSDRFSAERTGGSVSTLTIQRTQQEDSAVYLCASSLVEGGYEQYFGPGTRLTVT.

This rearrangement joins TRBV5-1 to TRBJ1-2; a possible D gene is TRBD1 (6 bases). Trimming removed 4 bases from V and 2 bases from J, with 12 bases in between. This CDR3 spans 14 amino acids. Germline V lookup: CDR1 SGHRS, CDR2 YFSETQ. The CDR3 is CASSTGQPNYGYTF. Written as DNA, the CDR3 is TGCGCCAGCAGCACCGGACAGCCCAACTATGGCTACACCTTC.

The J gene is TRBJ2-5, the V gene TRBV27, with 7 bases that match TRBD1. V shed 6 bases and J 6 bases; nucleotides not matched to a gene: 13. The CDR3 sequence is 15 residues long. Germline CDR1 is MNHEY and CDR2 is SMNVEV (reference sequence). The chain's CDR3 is CASSSAGGGQKTQYF. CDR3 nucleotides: TGTGCCAGCAGCTCCGCAGGGGGTGGACAAAAGACCCAGTACTTC.

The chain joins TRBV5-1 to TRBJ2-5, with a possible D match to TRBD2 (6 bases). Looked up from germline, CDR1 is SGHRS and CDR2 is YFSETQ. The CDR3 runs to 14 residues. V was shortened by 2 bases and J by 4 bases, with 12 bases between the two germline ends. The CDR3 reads CASSFGWRGETQYF. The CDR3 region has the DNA TGCGCCAGCAGCTTTGGGTGGAGGGGAGAGACCCAGTACTTC. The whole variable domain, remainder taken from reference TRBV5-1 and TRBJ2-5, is KAGVTQTPRYLIKTRGQQVTLSCSPISGHRSVSWYQQTPGQGLQFLFEYFSETQRNKGNFPGRFSGRQFSNSRSEMNVSTLELGDSALYLCASSFGWRGETQYFGPGTRLLVL.

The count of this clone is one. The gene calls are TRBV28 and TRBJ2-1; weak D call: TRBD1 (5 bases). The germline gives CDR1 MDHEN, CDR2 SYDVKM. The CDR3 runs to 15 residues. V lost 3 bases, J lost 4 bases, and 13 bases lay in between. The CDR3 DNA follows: TGTGCCAGCAGTTTGGTAGGGGTCGTATACAATGAGCAGTTCTTC. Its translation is CASSLVGVVYNEQFF.

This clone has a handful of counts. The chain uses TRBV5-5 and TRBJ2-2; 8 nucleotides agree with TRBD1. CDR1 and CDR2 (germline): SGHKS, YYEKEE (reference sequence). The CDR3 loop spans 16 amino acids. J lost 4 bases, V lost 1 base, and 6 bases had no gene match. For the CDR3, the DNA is TGTGCCAGCAGCTTGAGGCAGGGGGCACTCACCGGGGAGCTGTTTTTT. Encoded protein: CASSLRQGALTGELFF.

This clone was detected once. Here the CDR3 DNA reads TGTGCCAGCAGTGATTCCGGGACAGGGGACTACGAGCAGTACTTC. As protein: CASSDSGTGDYEQYF. The chain recombines TRBV28 with TRBJ2-7; 10 nucleotides match TRBD1. This CDR3 contains 15 residues. V lost 5 bases to trimming and J lost 3 bases; unmatched junction nucleotides: 7. From germline, CDR1 is MDHEN and CDR2 SYDVKM.

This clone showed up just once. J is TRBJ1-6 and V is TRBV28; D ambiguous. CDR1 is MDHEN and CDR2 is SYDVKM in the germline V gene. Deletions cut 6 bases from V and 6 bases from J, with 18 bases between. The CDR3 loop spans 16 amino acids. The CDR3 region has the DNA TGTGCCAGCAGCACCCCCTCGGCTAGGCGTAATTCACCCCTCCACTTT. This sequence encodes CASSTPSARRNSPLHF.

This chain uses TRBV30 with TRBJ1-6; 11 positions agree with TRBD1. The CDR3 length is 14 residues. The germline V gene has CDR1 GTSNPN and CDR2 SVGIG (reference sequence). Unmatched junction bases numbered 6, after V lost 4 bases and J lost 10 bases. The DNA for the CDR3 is TGTGCCTGGACAGGACAGGGGGCTGGGTCACCCCTCCACTTT. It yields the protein CAWTGQGAGSPLHF.

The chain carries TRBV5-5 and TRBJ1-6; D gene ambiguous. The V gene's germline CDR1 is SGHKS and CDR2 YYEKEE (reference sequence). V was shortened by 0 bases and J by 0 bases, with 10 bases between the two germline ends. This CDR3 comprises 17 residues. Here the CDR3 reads CASSLVGSSSYNSPLHF. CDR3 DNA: TGTGCCAGCAGCTTGGTCGGTAGCAGCTCCTATAATTCACCCCTCCACTTT.

The CDR3 nucleotides are TGTGCCAGCAGTTCCCAGGTCCCCCAAGAGACCCAGTACTTC. Its protein product is CASSSQVPQETQYF. The genes are TRBV28 and TRBJ2-5; the D is unclear. The V gene lost 4 bases and the J gene lost 1 base, with 10 bases spanning the gap. The CDR3 contains 14 residues. The germline CDR1 and CDR2 sequences are MDHEN and SYDVKM.

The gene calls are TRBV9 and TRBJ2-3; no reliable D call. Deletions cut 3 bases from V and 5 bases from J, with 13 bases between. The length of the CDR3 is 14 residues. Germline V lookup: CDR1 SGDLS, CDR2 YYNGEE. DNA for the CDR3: TGTGCCAGCAGCGCCAACGTCCCGATAGATACGCAGTATTTT. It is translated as CASSANVPIDTQYF.

CDR3 region: CATSRSFTDTQYF. The CDR3 coding sequence is TGTGCCACCAGTCGGTCCTTCACAGATACGCAGTATTTT. The V gene is TRBV19, the J gene TRBJ2-3, with D uncertain. Germline V gene lookup returns CDR1 LNHDA and CDR2 SQIVND (reference sequence). Trimming stripped 10 bases from V and 2 bases from J, with 13 bases between. The CDR3 spans 13 residues.

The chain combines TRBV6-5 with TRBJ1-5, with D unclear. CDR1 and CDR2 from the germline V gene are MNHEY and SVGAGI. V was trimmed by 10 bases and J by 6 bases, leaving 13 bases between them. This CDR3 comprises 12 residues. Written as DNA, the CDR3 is TGTGCCACCCTCAGCCCGGGTCAGCCCCAGCATTTT. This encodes CATLSPGQPQHF.

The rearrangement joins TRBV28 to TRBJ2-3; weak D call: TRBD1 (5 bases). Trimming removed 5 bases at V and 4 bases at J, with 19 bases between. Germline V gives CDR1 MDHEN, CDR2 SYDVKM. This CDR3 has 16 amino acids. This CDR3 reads CASSPSGVRGSDTQYF. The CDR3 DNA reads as TGTGCCAGCAGTCCCTCGGGTGTTAGGGGTTCAGATACGCAGTATTTT.

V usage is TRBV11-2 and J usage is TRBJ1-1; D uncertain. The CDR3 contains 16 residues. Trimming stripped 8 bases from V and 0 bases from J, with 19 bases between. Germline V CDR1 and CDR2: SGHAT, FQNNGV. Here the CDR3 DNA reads TGTGCCAGCGGGCTTGCCGCGAGCCTCCTGAACACTGAAGCTTTCTTT. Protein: CASGLAASLLNTEAFF.

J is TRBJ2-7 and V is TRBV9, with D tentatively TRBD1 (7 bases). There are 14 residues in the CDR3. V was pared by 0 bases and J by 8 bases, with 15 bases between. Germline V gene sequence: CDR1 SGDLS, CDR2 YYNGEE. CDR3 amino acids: CASSVAGGLGQQYF. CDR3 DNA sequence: TGTGCCAGCAGCGTAGCAGGGGGACTTGGGCAGCAGTACTTC.